This T cell receptor beta chain is drawn from a study of a mutant IDH1 vaccine in newly diagnosed glioma (dated by TCRdb to the early 2020s). With respect to the entire study: Across visits V03 through V10, patients got a total of eight vaccinations, given in weeks 1, 3, 5, 7, 11, 15, 19 and 23. Vaccination began 4-6 weeks after radiotherapy alone, or alongside temozolomide cycles in the chemotherapy-containing groups. Of the 30 or so patients who were treated, approximately 60% were male and around 38% were female, and the mean age was approximately 40 years. Before enrollment, patients had received standard therapy of radiotherapy alone, temozolomide alone, or radiochemotherapy with temozolomide; most received the combination. Peripheral blood samples were drawn at six visits, namely V03 (baseline), V05, V07, V10, V12 and V13. Longitudinal TCRB deep sequencing was done for about two dozen treated patients, wherever samples were available for exploratory analyses. The paper's findings and limits, for the study overall: Across multiple MHC alleles, vaccine-induced immune responses were seen in 90% to 95% of patients. Selection of PBMC samples for TCRB deep sequencing was based on availability. The authors noted that analyses of patient blood samples could not be reproduced because of sample limitations. Pseudoprogression seemed to be unrelated to changes in the top peripheral T cell clonotypes found by TCRB sequencing.

As concerns this clone: What this receptor recognizes is not known. Base qualities are not recorded, but no much larger clone differs from it by a single base.

Library construction relied on the immunoSEQ multiplex PCR assay. Rearranged TCR beta chain sequences were amplified using the hsTCRB Kit according to the manufacturer's protocol. TCRB libraries were sequenced on an Illumina MiSeq. In the original analysis: Demultiplexing, trimming and gene mapping were performed with the kit vendor's proprietary platform. The clones in this table, taken by TCRdb from immuneACCESS, are in-frame only. Not every clone is retained; where verified, under half of the shortfall comes from an unresolved V gene, and the cause of the rest is unknown. Clonal size and the V and J genes are those of that table, whereas D and trimming came from the DNA. The sample has tens of thousands of clones on record, 75% to 90% of them singletons. The ten largest make up more than 10% of the sample. What the time point label conveys for this sample: week 23, last vaccination. Every vaccine dose consisted of 300 ug of a 20-mer mutant IDH1 peptide in Montanide, administered subcutaneously together with topical imiquimod. Donors had newly diagnosed WHO grade 3 or 4 IDH1-mutant astrocytomas with loss of nuclear ATRX. The samples were drawn from NOA16, a multicentre, single-arm, open-label phase I trial in Germany that tested a mutant IDH1 peptide vaccine in humans for the first time. Genomic DNA for TCRB sequencing was extracted from EDTA blood using the DNeasy Blood and Tissue Kit.

The sample in question was PBMCs, obtained from a glioma patient whose treatment included an IDH1 peptide vaccine. The source is a man aged 18 to 29 with glioma.

The nucleotide sequence reads TGTGCCAGCAGCCCTGACAGACGTGGAAACACCATATATTTT. Protein translation: CASSPDRRGNTIYF. The receptor chain draws on TRBV6-5 and TRBJ1-3; the D segment could be TRBD1, given 5 matching bases. Based on the germline V gene, the CDR1 and CDR2 sequences are MNHEY and SVGAGI. The junction shows trimming of 6 bases on V and 3 bases on J, plus 12 bases between the germline ends. The CDR3 starts with the cysteine, ends with the phenylalanine, and has 14 residues. The kept DNA is CDR3 alone, 42 bases in frame from the first base.